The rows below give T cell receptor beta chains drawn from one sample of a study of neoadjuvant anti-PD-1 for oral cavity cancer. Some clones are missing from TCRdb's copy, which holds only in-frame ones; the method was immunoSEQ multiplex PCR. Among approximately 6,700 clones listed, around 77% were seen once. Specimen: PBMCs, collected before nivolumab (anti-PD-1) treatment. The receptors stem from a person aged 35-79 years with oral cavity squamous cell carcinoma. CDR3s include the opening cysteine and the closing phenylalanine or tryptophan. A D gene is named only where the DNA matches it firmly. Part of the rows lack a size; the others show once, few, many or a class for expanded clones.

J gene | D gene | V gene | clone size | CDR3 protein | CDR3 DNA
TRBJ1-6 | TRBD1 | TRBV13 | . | CASSSDRGPSNSPLHF | TGTGCCAGCAGCTCCGACAGGGGGCCGAGTAATTCACCCCTCCACTTT
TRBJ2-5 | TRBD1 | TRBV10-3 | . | CAISEERGRMETQYF | TGTGCCATCAGTGAGGAGAGGGGGCGTATGGAGACCCAGTACTTC
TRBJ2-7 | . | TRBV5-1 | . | CASSLAGGSDGEQYF | TGCGCCAGCAGCTTGGCCGGTGGCAGCGATGGCGAGCAGTACTTC
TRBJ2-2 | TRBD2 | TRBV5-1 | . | CASSLTSGGLIPGELFF | TGCGCCAGCAGCTTGACTAGCGGGGGCCTAATTCCCGGGGAGCTGTTTTTT
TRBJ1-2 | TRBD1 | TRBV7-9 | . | CASSLAYQGVHGYTF | TGTGCCAGCAGCTTAGCCTATCAGGGGGTACATGGCTACACCTTC
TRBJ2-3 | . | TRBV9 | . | CASSVTDSTDTQYF | TGTGCCAGCAGCGTAACGGATAGCACAGATACGCAGTATTTT
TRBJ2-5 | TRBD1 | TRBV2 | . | CASTTGTGVRTQYF | TGTGCCAGCACCACCGGGACAGGGGTCAGGACCCAGTACTTC
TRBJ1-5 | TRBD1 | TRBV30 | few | CAFDRGSNQPQHF | TGTGCCTTCGACAGGGGTAGCAATCAGCCCCAGCATTTT
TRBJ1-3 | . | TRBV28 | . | CASSLSGGSGNTIYF | TGTGCCAGCAGTTTATCCGGGGGCTCTGGAAACACCATATATTTT
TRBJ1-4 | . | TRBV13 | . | CASSLGGLDEKLFF | TGTGCCAGCAGCCTAGGGGGTCTGGATGAAAAACTGTTTTTT
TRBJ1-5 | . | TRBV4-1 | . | CASSQVVDKQPQHF | TGCGCCAGCAGCCAAGTTGTAGACAAACAGCCCCAGCATTTT
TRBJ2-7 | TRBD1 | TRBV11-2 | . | CASSLTGTAYEQYF | TGTGCCAGCAGCTTAACCGGGACAGCCTACGAGCAGTACTTC
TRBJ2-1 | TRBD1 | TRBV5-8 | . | CASSLTGVGRNEQFF | TGTGCCAGCAGCTTGACAGGGGTTGGACGCAATGAGCAGTTCTTC
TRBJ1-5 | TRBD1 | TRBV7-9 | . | CASSLAGTGGSGNQPQHF | TGTGCCAGCAGCTTAGCGGGGACAGGGGGCTCAGGAAATCAGCCCCAGCATTTT
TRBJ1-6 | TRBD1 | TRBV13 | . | CASSYRQGNNSPLHF | TGTGCCAGCAGCTACAGACAGGGTAATAATTCACCCCTCCACTTT
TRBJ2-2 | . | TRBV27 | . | CASRVVSGTGELFF | TGTGCCAGCAGGGTAGTGTCGGGCACCGGGGAGCTGTTTTTT
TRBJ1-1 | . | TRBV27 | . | CASSPWPHGNAGMGTSGAFF | TGTGCCAGCAGCCCTTGGCCCCACGGGAATGCCGGGATGGGGACCAGCGGAGCTTTCTTT
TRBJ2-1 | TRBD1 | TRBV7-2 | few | CASSPGGTGYPEQFF | TGTGCCAGCAGCCCCGGCGGGACAGGGTATCCTGAGCAGTTCTTC
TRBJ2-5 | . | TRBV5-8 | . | CASSTQRETQYF | TGTGCCAGCAGCACCCAGAGGGAGACCCAGTACTTC
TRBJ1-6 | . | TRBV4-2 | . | CASSQDPRRVSSYNSPLHF | TGTGCCAGCAGCCAAGATCCCCGAAGAGTTAGCTCCTATAATTCACCCCTCCACTTT
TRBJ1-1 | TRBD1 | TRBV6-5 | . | CASSYLDREGTEAFF | TGTGCCAGCAGTTACCTGGACAGGGAGGGGACTGAAGCTTTCTTT
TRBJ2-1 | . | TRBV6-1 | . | CATSTGNLDNEQFF | TGTGCCACCTCCACAGGGAATCTGGACAATGAGCAGTTCTTC
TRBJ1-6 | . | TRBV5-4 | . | CASRGWAGNSPLHF | TGTGCCAGCCGGGGATGGGCAGGCAATTCACCCCTCCACTTT
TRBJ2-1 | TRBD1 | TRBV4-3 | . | CASSQAGTGNYNEQFF | TGCGCCAGCAGCCAAGCCGGGACAGGGAACTACAATGAGCAGTTCTTC